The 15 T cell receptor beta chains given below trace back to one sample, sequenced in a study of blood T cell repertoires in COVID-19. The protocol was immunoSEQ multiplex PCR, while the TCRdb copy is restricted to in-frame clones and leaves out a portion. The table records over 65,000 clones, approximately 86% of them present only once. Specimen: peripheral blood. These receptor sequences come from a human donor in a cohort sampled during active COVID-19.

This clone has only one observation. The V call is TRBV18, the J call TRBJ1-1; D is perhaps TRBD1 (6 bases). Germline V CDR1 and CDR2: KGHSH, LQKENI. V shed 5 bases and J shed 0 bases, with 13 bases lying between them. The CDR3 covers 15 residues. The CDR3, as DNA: TGTGCCAGCTCATCTGGACAGCCGATGAACACTGAAGCTTTCTTT. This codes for CASSSGQPMNTEAFF.

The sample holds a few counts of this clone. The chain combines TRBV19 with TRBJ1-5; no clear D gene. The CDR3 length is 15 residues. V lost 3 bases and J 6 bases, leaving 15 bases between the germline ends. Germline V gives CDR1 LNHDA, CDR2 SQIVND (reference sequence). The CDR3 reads CASSIWPRSGQPQHF. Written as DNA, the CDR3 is TGTGCCAGTAGTATCTGGCCCCGCTCAGGTCAGCCCCAGCATTTT.

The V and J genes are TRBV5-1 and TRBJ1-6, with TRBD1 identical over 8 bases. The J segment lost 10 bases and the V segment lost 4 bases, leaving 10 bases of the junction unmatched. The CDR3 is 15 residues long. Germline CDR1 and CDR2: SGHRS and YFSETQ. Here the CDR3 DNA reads TGCGCCAGCAGCCCTGAAGGACAGGGTAACTCACCCCTCCACTTT. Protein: CASSPEGQGNSPLHF.

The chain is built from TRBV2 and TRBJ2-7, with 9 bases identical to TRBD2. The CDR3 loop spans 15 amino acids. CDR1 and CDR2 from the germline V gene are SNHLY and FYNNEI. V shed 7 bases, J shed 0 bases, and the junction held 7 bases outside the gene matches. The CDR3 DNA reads TGTGCCAGCAAGTTTGCGGGGGGGATCTCCTACGAGCAGTACTTC. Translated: CASKFAGGISYEQYF.

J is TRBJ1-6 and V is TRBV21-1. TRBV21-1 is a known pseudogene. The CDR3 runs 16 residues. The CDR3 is CASSRHSDWLGSPLHF. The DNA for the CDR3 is TGTGCCAGCAGCAGGCACTCGGACTGGCTAGGGTCACCCCTCCACTTT.

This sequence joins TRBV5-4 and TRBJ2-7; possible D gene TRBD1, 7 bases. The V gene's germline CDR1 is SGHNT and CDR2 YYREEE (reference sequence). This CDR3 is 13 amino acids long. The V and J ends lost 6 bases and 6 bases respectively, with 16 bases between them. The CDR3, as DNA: TGTGCCAGCAACCCCGCAGGGGGGTTCGAGCAGTACTTC. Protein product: CASNPAGGFEQYF.

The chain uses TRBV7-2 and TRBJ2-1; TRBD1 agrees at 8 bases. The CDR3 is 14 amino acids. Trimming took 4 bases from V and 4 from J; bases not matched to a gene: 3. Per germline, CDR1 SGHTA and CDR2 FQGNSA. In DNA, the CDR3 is TGTGCCAGCAGCTCCAGGACAGGGTACAATGAGCAGTTCTTC. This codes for CASSSRTGYNEQFF.

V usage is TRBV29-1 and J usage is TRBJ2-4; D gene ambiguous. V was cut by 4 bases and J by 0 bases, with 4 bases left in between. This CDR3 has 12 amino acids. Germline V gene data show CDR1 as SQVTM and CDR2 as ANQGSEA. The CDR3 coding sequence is TGCAGCGTTGTAATAGCCAAAAACATTCAGTACTTC. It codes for CSVVIAKNIQYF.

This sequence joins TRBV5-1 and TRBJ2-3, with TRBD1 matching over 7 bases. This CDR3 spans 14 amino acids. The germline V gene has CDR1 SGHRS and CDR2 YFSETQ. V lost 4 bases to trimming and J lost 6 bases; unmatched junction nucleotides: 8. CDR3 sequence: CASSAQGVGDTQYF. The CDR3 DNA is TGCGCCAGCAGCGCCCAGGGGGTTGGGGATACGCAGTATTTT.

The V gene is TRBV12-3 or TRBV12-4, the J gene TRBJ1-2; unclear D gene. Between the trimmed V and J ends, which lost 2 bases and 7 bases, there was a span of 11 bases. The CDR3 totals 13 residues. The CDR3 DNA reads TGTGCCAGCAGTTTACGGGGTTTAAGTGGCTACACCTTC. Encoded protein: CASSLRGLSGYTF.

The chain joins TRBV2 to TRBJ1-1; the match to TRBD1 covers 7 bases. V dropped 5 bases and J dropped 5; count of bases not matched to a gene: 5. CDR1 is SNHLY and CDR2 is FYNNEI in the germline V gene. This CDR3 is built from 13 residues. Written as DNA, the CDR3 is TGTGCCAGCAGTAGACAGGGTTGGACTGAAGCTTTCTTT. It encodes CASSRQGWTEAFF.

The CDR3: CASRAPGLAGDTQYF. The CDR3 DNA sequence: TGTGCCAGCAGGGCTCCGGGACTAGCGGGCGATACGCAGTATTTT. The chain couples TRBV5-4 to TRBJ2-3, with TRBD2 identical over 12 bases. CDR1 SGHNT and CDR2 YYREEE come from the germline V gene (reference sequence). V lost 5 bases, J lost 6 bases, and 7 bases stayed unmatched. The CDR3 is 15 residues long.

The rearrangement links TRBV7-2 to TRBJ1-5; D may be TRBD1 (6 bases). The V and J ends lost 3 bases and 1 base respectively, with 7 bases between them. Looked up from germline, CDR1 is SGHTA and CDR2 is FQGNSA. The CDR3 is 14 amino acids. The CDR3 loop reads CASSFDRSNQPQHF. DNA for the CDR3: TGTGCCAGCAGCTTCGACAGGAGCAATCAGCCCCAGCATTTT.

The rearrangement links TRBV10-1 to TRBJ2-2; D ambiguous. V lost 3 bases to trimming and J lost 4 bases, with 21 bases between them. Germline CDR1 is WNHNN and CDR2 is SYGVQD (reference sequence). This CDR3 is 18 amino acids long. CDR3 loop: CASSDQARPSQLTGELFF. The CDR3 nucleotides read TGCGCCAGCAGTGATCAGGCCAGGCCCAGCCAGCTCACCGGGGAGCTGTTTTTT.

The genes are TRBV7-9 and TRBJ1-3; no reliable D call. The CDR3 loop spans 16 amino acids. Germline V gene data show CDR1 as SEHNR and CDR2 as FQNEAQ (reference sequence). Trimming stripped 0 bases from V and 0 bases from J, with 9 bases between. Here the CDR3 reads CASSLAPGSSGNTIYF. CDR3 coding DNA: TGTGCCAGCAGCTTAGCCCCAGGCAGCTCTGGAAACACCATATATTTT.